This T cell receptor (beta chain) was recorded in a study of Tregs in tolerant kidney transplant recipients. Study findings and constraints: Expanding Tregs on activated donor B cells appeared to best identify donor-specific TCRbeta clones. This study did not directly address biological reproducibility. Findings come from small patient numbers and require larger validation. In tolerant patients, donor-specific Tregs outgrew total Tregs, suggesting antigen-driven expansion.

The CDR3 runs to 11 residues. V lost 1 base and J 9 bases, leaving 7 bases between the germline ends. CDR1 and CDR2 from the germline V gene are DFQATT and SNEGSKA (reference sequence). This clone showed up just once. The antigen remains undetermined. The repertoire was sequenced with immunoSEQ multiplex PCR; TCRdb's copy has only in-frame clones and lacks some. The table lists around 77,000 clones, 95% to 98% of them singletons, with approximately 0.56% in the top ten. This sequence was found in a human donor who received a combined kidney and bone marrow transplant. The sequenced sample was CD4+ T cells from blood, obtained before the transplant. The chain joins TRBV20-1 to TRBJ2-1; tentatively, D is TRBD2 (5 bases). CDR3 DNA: TGCAGTGCTAGAGGGCTAGCTGAGCAGTTCTTC. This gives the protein CSARGLAEQFF.